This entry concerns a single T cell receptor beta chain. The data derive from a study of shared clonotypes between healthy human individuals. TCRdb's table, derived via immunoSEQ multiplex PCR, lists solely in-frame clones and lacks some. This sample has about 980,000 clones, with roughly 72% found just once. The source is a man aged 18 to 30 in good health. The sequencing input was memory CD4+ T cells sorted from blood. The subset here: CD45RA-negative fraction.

CDR3 DNA sequence: TGTGCCACCTCGACTAGCGGGTCCAGGGCTAGCACAGATACGCAGTATTTT. It is translated as CATSTSGSRASTDTQYF. The chain employs TRBV10-3 and TRBJ2-3, with 10 nucleotides matching TRBD2. V was clipped by 10 bases and J by 0 bases; unmatched bases: 13. This CDR3 has 17 amino acids. Germline V gene lookup returns CDR1 ENHRY and CDR2 SYGVKD.